The 32 T cell receptor beta chains below come from one sample, sequenced in a study of T cell responses to AZD1222 COVID-19 vaccine (dated by TCRdb to 2020 to 2022). Library generation was performed with the immunoSEQ multiplex PCR assay. Sourced from immuneACCESS, this table was stored by TCRdb with only in-frame sequences that have V and J called. A share of the clones is absent; for the studies checked, an unresolved V gene accounts for under half, and the remainder has no known explanation. Counted in this sample were around 130,000 clones; roughly 91% of them appeared once. The ten largest clones add up to about 3.4% of the sample. The time point label for this specimen denotes: about 28 days (+/-7) after the second vaccine dose. The specimen was peripheral blood, collected 28 days after the second AZD1222 dose. The receptor set was obtained from an adult who received the AZD1222 COVID-19 vaccine.

The chain couples TRBV19 to TRBJ1-1, with D possibly TRBD1 on 5 matching bases. V was cut by 8 bases and J by 7 bases, with 20 bases left in between. CDR3 size: 14 residues. Germline V gene data show CDR1 as LNHDA and CDR2 as SQIVND (reference sequence). CDR3 sequence reads: CASSVWGRRGEAFF. CDR3 bases: TGTGCCAGTTCGGTGTGGGGGAGACGTGGTGAAGCTTTCTTT.

This chain links TRBV3-1 (or the pseudogene TRBV3-2) with TRBJ2-7, with D tentatively TRBD2 (6 bases). The V and J ends lost 11 bases and 0 bases respectively, with 14 bases between them. The CDR3 runs 13 residues. Germline V CDR1 and CDR2: LGHDT, YNNKEL (reference sequence). CDR3 sequence: CAGSSRGSYEQYF. The DNA of the CDR3 is TGTGCCGGCTCATCGCGGGGCTCCTACGAGCAGTACTTC.

This sequence joins TRBV28 and TRBJ2-1, with D perhaps TRBD1 or TRBD2 (6 bases each). Germline CDR1 is MDHEN and CDR2 is SYDVKM. The CDR3 runs 13 residues. The ends were cut back, 5 bases at V and 9 bases at J, with 14 bases in the middle. The CDR3 here is CASSAPGASEQFF. The CDR3 DNA is TGTGCCAGCAGTGCCCCGGGGGCAAGTGAGCAGTTCTTC. Full variable domain (rest looked up from reference TRBV28 and TRBJ2-1): DVKVTQSSRYLVKRTGEKVFLECVQDMDHENMFWYRQDPGLGLRLIYFSYDVKMKEKGDIPEGYSVSREKKERFSLILESASTNQTSMYLCASSAPGASEQFFGPGTRLTVL.

The CDR3 DNA follows: TGTGCCACCAGTGCCGACACACAGGGGTCCTACAATGAGCAGTTCTTC. This sequence encodes CATSADTQGSYNEQFF. The V gene is TRBV24-1, the J gene TRBJ2-1; 7 bases agree with TRBD1. From germline, CDR1 is KGHDR and CDR2 SFDVKD. After removal of 5 bases from V and 1 base from J, the junction contained 7 bases not matched to a gene. The CDR3 is 16 amino acids.

This clone is a singleton in its sample. The chain joins TRBV5-1 to TRBJ1-2; D not certain. This CDR3 comprises 18 residues. Trimming left V 0 bases short and J 1 base short, with 19 bases between. The V gene's germline CDR1 is SGHRS and CDR2 YFSETQ. CDR3 sequence: CASSLAAGLSDGNYGYTF. In nucleotides, the CDR3 is TGCGCCAGCAGCTTGGCCGCCGGGCTAAGCGACGGTAACTATGGCTACACCTTC.

V usage is TRBV6-5 and J usage is TRBJ1-6; 10 bases agree with TRBD1. Trimming at V came to 4 bases and at J to 10 bases, leaving 7 bases not matched to a gene. The CDR3 extends over 15 amino acids. From germline, CDR1 is MNHEY and CDR2 SVGAGI. CDR3 amino acids: CASSSGQGRGSPLHF. CDR3 DNA: TGTGCCAGCAGTTCGGGACAGGGGAGGGGATCACCCCTCCACTTT.

This chain joins TRBV11-3 and TRBJ2-3; a weak D match, TRBD2 (5 bases). The CDR3 has 14 residues. Trimming removed 3 bases from V and 6 bases from J, with 13 bases in between. The germline gives CDR1 SGHNT, CDR2 YENEEA. This CDR3 reads CASSLRERTDTQYF. The DNA for the CDR3 is TGTGCCAGCAGCTTGAGGGAAAGGACGGATACGCAGTATTTT.

This clone has just one count. V is TRBV11-2 and J is TRBJ2-7; D gene unclear. Germline loops: CDR1 SGHAT, CDR2 FQNNGV. Trimming removed 2 bases at V and 7 bases at J, with 12 bases between. CDR3 length: 13 residues. The CDR3: CASSLTPGLEQYF. The CDR3 DNA follows: TGTGCCAGCAGCTTAACTCCTGGCTTGGAGCAGTACTTC.

The chain combines TRBV6-5 with TRBJ2-7; TRBD2 matches at 10 bases. The germline V gene encodes CDR1 MNHEY and CDR2 SVGAGI. Trimming took 5 bases from V and 2 from J; bases not matched to a gene: 6. CDR3 length equals 15 residues. CDR3 sequence: CASSLTSGTTYEQYF. As DNA, the CDR3 is TGTGCCAGCAGTCTTACTAGCGGGACTACCTACGAGCAGTACTTC.

This chain connects TRBV28 to TRBJ2-7, with a possible D match to TRBD2 (5 bases). The CDR3 has 13 amino acids. V lost 3 bases and J 1 base, leaving 7 bases between the germline ends. Germline CDR1 is MDHEN and CDR2 is SYDVKM. This CDR3 reads CASSLTISYEQYF. CDR3 DNA: TGTGCCAGCAGTTTGACTATTTCCTACGAGCAGTACTTC.

The chain combines TRBV3-1 (or the pseudogene TRBV3-2) with TRBJ1-2; D is unresolved. The CDR3 contains 16 residues. The V end was cut by 2 bases, the J end by 4 bases, with 17 bases between. Germline CDR1 LGHDT, CDR2 YNNKEL (reference sequence). The CDR3 DNA reads as TGTGCCAGCAGCCAACCACGAGACACCGAGGGCTATGGCTACACCTTC. Its protein product is CASSQPRDTEGYGYTF.

In nucleotides, the CDR3 is TGTGCCAGCAGCTTTCCGCAGGGTGCCACTGAAGCTTTCTTT. Amino acid sequence: CASSFPQGATEAFF. The genes are TRBV7-2 and TRBJ1-1; D perhaps matches TRBD1 (5 bases). Trimming took 3 bases from V and 4 from J, leaving 12 bases between them. This CDR3 spans 14 amino acids. The germline CDR1 and CDR2 sequences are SGHTA and FQGNSA.

J is TRBJ2-1 and V is TRBV6-5, with D unresolved. Between the trimmed V and J ends, which lost 0 bases and 3 bases, there was a span of 3 bases. The germline gives CDR1 MNHEY, CDR2 SVGAGI. The CDR3 contains 13 residues. CDR3 DNA sequence: TGTGCCAGCAGTTACTCTAGCTACAATGAGCAGTTCTTC. Its translation is CASSYSSYNEQFF.

The J gene is TRBJ1-1, the V gene TRBV30, with a weak D call TRBD1 (5 bases). From germline, CDR1 is GTSNPN and CDR2 SVGIG (reference sequence). V was trimmed by 0 bases and J by 2 bases, leaving 10 bases between them. The CDR3 runs to 14 residues. Here the CDR3 DNA reads TGTGCCTGGAGTGTAGGCAGGGCCAACACTGAAGCTTTCTTT. Protein sequence: CAWSVGRANTEAFF. Full variable domain (remainder filled in from reference TRBV30 and TRBJ1-1): SQTIHQWPATLVQPVGSPLSLECTVEGTSNPNLYWYRQAAGRGLQLLFYSVGIGQISSEVPQNLSASRPQDRQFILSSKKLLLSDSGFYLCAWSVGRANTEAFFGQGTRLTVV.

The rearrangement joins TRBV2 to TRBJ1-5, with D hard to call. The germline V gene has CDR1 SNHLY and CDR2 FYNNEI. V was cut by 6 bases and J by 1 base, with 13 bases left in between. The CDR3 runs to 15 residues. CDR3 sequence: CASRGRVRSNQPQHF. The CDR3 DNA is TGTGCCAGCAGGGGGAGGGTTAGGAGCAATCAGCCCCAGCATTTT.

The J gene is TRBJ1-1, the V gene TRBV19; D remains unclear. CDR3 size: 13 residues. Germline V gene lookup returns CDR1 LNHDA and CDR2 SQIVND (reference sequence). V lost 7 bases and J lost 0, with 9 bases in between. In DNA, the CDR3 is TGTGCCAGTAAGCCGACCATGAACACTGAAGCTTTCTTT. Translated, it gives CASKPTMNTEAFF.

This chain uses TRBV7-3 with TRBJ2-7; 9 positions agree with TRBD1. The V and J ends lost 5 bases and 1 base, in that order; junction bases with no gene match: 6. This CDR3 comprises 15 residues. CDR1 and CDR2 from the germline V gene are SGHTA and FQGTGA. DNA for the CDR3: TGTGCCAGCAGCACACGGGACAGGGAGTCCTACGAGCAGTACTTC. This codes for CASSTRDRESYEQYF. The full variable domain, completed using reference TRBV7-3 and TRBJ2-7, is GAGVSQTPSNKVTEKGKYVELRCDPISGHTALYWYRQSLGQGPEFLIYFQGTGAADDSGLPNDRFFAVRPEGSVSTLKIQRTERGDSAVYLCASSTRDRESYEQYFGPGTRLTVT.

The chain couples TRBV19 to TRBJ1-5, with 7 nucleotides matching TRBD1. Germline CDR1 is LNHDA and CDR2 is SQIVND (reference sequence). The junction had 8 bases not matched to a gene; V was cut back by 8 bases and J by 4 bases. The CDR3 runs to 14 residues. In nucleotides, the CDR3 is TGTGCCAGTGCGGACAGGAGCATGAATCAGCCCCAGCATTTT. Translating gives CASADRSMNQPQHF.

CDR3 in amino acids: CASSPGTGVGNEQFF. CDR3 coding DNA: TGTGCCAGCAGTCCCGGGACAGGGGTCGGCAATGAGCAGTTCTTC. This chain uses TRBV28 with TRBJ2-1; 10 bases map to TRBD1. V lost 5 bases to trimming and J lost 6 bases; unmatched junction nucleotides: 7. This CDR3 spans 15 amino acids. The V gene's germline CDR1 is MDHEN and CDR2 SYDVKM.

The rearrangement links TRBV5-3 to TRBJ1-1; perhaps TRBD1 as D (5 bases). TRBV5-3 counts as an open reading frame of uncertain function. The CDR3 loop spans 13 amino acids. V lost 5 bases and J lost 10, with 18 bases in between. CDR3 region: CARSKQVILRAFF. CDR3 coding DNA: TGTGCCAGAAGTAAACAGGTAATTTTGCGAGCTTTCTTT.

The table lists this clone with a count of one. CDR3 in amino acids: CATRQQETQYF. In DNA form, the CDR3 reads TGTGCCACCCGACAGCAAGAGACCCAGTACTTC. The chain links TRBV28 to TRBJ2-5; possible D gene TRBD1, 5 bases. CDR3 size: 11 residues. The V end was cut by 10 bases, the J end by 2 bases, with 8 bases between. Germline CDR1 MDHEN, CDR2 SYDVKM.

The rearrangement joins TRBV3-1 (or the pseudogene TRBV3-2) to TRBJ2-2; D not certain. Germline lookup yields CDR1 LGHDT and CDR2 YNNKEL (reference sequence). This CDR3 contains 14 residues. Trimming took 0 bases from V and 9 from J, leaving 11 bases between them. CDR3 bases: TGTGCCAGCAGCCAAGAATACCTGGCCTGGGAGCTGTTTTTT. This encodes CASSQEYLAWELFF.

The chain has TRBV18 and TRBJ2-5; TRBD2 is a possible D gene (5 bases). The germline CDR1 and CDR2 sequences are KGHSH and LQKENI. Trimming took 6 bases from V and 2 from J, leaving 10 bases between them. The CDR3 consists of 13 residues. In nucleotides, the CDR3 is TGTGCCAGCTCGGACTTGGGGCAAGAGACCCAGTACTTC. Its translation is CASSDLGQETQYF. Variable domain in full (rest from reference TRBV18 and TRBJ2-5): NAGVMQNPRHLVRRRGQEARLRCSPMKGHSHVYWYRQLPEEGLKFMVYLQKENIIDESGMPKERFSAEFPKEGPSILRIQQVVRGDSAAYFCASSDLGQETQYFGPGTRLLVL.

This sequence joins TRBV6-5 and TRBJ2-2; 8 bases are a match to TRBD2. The CDR3 runs to 15 residues. V trimming: 4 bases; J trimming: 1 base; junction bases outside the gene matches: 2. The germline gives CDR1 MNHEY, CDR2 SVGAGI. Here the CDR3 reads CASSWTSQNTGELFF. In DNA, the CDR3 is TGTGCCAGCAGTTGGACTAGCCAGAACACCGGGGAGCTGTTTTTT.

The chain employs TRBV6-5 and TRBJ2-7, with 7 bases identical to TRBD1. Germline lookup yields CDR1 MNHEY and CDR2 SVGAGI. The CDR3 extends over 15 amino acids. V gave up 5 bases and J gave up 5 bases; unmatched junction bases: 12. CDR3 in amino acids: CASSPRQGGVDEQYF. Here the CDR3 DNA reads TGTGCCAGCAGTCCCCGACAGGGTGGTGTCGACGAGCAGTACTTC.

V is TRBV10-2 and J is TRBJ2-7; no reliable D call. The CDR3 sequence is 14 residues long. V was trimmed by 0 bases and J by 5 bases, leaving 11 bases between them. The germline gives CDR1 WSHSY, CDR2 SAAADI. The CDR3 reads CASSESHYSHEQYF. The CDR3 DNA follows: TGCGCCAGCAGTGAGTCGCACTATTCCCACGAGCAGTACTTC.

The chain employs TRBV3-1 (or the pseudogene TRBV3-2) and TRBJ2-1; the D gene could be TRBD1 or TRBD2 (5 bases each). Germline V gene data show CDR1 as LGHDT and CDR2 as YNNKEL (reference sequence). The CDR3 is 15 amino acids. The germline V and J ends were trimmed by 0 bases and 5 bases, with 11 bases remaining between them. CDR3 protein: CASSQEFGGDNEQFF. In nucleotides, the CDR3 is TGTGCCAGCAGCCAAGAATTTGGGGGAGACAATGAGCAGTTCTTC.

The rearrangement links TRBV24-1 to TRBJ1-4; tentative D call: TRBD1 (5 bases). The CDR3 runs to 16 residues. The V end was cut by 0 bases, the J end by 4 bases, with 11 bases between. CDR1 is KGHDR, CDR2 SFDVKD, per germline. CDR3 amino acids: CATSDLEGPLNEKLFF. CDR3 nucleotide sequence: TGTGCCACCAGTGATTTGGAGGGACCGCTTAATGAAAAACTGTTTTTT.

The chain has TRBV7-2 and TRBJ1-1; D call uncertain. Trimming left V 7 bases short and J 2 bases short, with 17 bases between. The CDR3 contains 15 residues. Germline CDR1 reads SGHTA; CDR2 reads FQGNSA. CDR3 sequence (DNA): TGTGCCAGCACCCAAACCTCGGGGAGAAACACTGAAGCTTTCTTT. Protein product: CASTQTSGRNTEAFF. The whole variable domain, remainder taken from reference TRBV7-2 and TRBJ1-1, is GAGVSQSPSNKVTEKGKDVELRCDPISGHTALYWYRQSLGQGLEFLIYFQGNSAPDKSGLPSDRFSAERTGGSVSTLTIQRTQQEDSAVYLCASTQTSGRNTEAFFGQGTRLTVV.

The rearrangement joins TRBV19 to TRBJ2-6; D gene unclear. Germline V lookup: CDR1 LNHDA, CDR2 SQIVND (reference sequence). The V gene lost 1 base and the J gene lost 0 bases, with 7 bases spanning the gap. The CDR3 consists of 16 residues. CDR3 nucleotide sequence: TGTGCCAGTAGTATAGGTGGGTTCTCTGGGGCCAACGTCCTGACTTTC. This gives the protein CASSIGGFSGANVLTF.

The J gene is TRBJ2-3, the V gene TRBV19; D might be TRBD2 (6 bases). CDR3 length equals 14 residues. Trimming pared 6 bases from V and 1 base from J, leaving 11 bases between. Germline values: CDR1 LNHDA, CDR2 SQIVND (reference sequence). The CDR3 DNA is TGTGCCAGTAGCCCCCCGGGGGGCACAGATACGCAGTATTTT. It specifies CASSPPGGTDTQYF. The entire variable domain, with the rest obtained from reference TRBV19 and TRBJ2-3, is as follows: DGGITQSPKYLFRKEGQNVTLSCEQNLNHDAMYWYRQDPGQGLRLIYYSQIVNDFQKGDIAEGYSVSREKKESFPLTVTSAQKNPTAFYLCASSPPGGTDTQYFGPGTRLTVL.

This clone was picked up a small number of times. The chain links TRBV19 to TRBJ2-1; D is ambiguous. With 6 bases removed from V and 5 bases from J, the gap between germline ends came to 17 bases. In germline, CDR1 is LNHDA, CDR2 SQIVND (reference sequence). The CDR3 runs to 15 residues. The DNA of the CDR3 is TGTGCCAGTAGCTCCGGTTCCCTTGGAGACAATGAGCAGTTCTTC. It is translated as CASSSGSLGDNEQFF.